This T cell receptor (beta chain) was recorded in a study of T cell repertoires in cytomegalovirus infection. Looking at the study overall: Used in the study were CMV epitopes, some recently identified and HLA-C-restricted, others well-studied and HLA-B-restricted. General observations from the study: Ex vivo responses were dominated by HLA-C-restricted CMV-specific TCR beta clonotypes.

CDR3 length equals 14 residues. Germline CDR1 is SEHNR and CDR2 is FQNEAQ (reference sequence). V dropped 4 bases and J dropped 2 bases, with 11 bases sitting between them. TCRdb independently ran MiXCR on the reads; one entry per CDR3 protein. The table lists roughly 990,000 distinct CDR3 sequences, around 32% of them singletons, with about an eighth in the top ten. This clonotype appeared a few times. The target antigen is unknown. The chain uses TRBV7-9 and TRBJ2-5; the D gene is possibly TRBD1 (6 bases). The TCR was taken from a human donor in good health (CMV status not recorded). Some clones in this sample may be carry-over from other donors' samples. This specimen consisted of cultured CD8+ T cells from PBMCs, obtained from culture after CMV antigen stimulation. CDR3 DNA: TGTGCCAGCAGCTATCAGGGGCCACAAGAGACCCAGTACTTC. Amino acid sequence: CASSYQGPQETQYF.